Below are 23 T cell receptor beta chains sequenced from a single sample in a study of early T cells in non-severe SARS-CoV-2 infection (dated by TCRdb to the early 2020s). To prepare the library, 5' RACE was applied. Sequenced on a NextSeq 500. The public reads were reanalyzed by TCRdb: fastp trimming at Q25, MiXCR alignment, in-frame beta chains only. Here each entry gathers all rows of one CDR3 protein and keeps the most common genes and DNA. In this sample the table shows 80,000 to 95,000 distinct CDR3 sequences, 15% to 20% of which occur a single time. The ten biggest clones cover 5% to 5.5% of the sample. This specimen was whole blood, taken at baseline. Every receptor here comes from an adult who was a healthcare worker with PCR-confirmed SARS-CoV-2 infection or an uninfected control (not recorded which).

The table lists this clonotype with many counts. The J gene is TRBJ2-3, the V gene TRBV7-9; the match to TRBD2 covers 13 bases. The CDR3 is 15 amino acids. J was trimmed by 2 bases and V by 8 bases; bases with no gene match: 4. CDR1 SEHNR and CDR2 FQNEAQ come from the germline V gene (reference sequence). CDR3: CASLGTSGITDTQYF. As DNA, the CDR3 is TGTGCCAGCCTGGGGACTAGCGGGATCACAGATACGCAGTATTTT.

A few counts support this clonotype. The chain couples TRBV21-1 to TRBJ2-7; the D call of TRBD1 is as the table states it, not checked on the DNA. TRBV21-1 is flagged as a pseudogene. This CDR3 comprises 13 residues. This CDR3 reads CATPLARGYEQYF. CDR3 in DNA: TGTGCCACGCCTCTCGCGAGGGGCTACGAGCAGTACTTC.

This clonotype has a count of ten or more. V and J are TRBV28 and TRBJ1-6; D is uncertain. The CDR3 has 15 amino acids. V lost 6 bases to trimming and J lost 11 bases, with 20 bases between them. Germline V CDR1 and CDR2: MDHEN, SYDVKM. CDR3 DNA sequence: TGTGCCAGCAGCTCCCCTTGGAGGGTTCGGGCACCCCTCCACTTT. Amino acid sequence: CASSSPWRVRAPLHF.

At least ten counts were recorded for this clonotype. The chain carries TRBV25-1 and TRBJ1-2, with 8 bases aligning to TRBD1. Trimming at V came to 8 bases and at J to 0 bases, leaving 5 bases not matched to a gene. This CDR3 has 14 residues. Germline V gene sequence: CDR1 MGHDK, CDR2 SYGVNS. DNA of the CDR3: TGTGCCAGCTCCGGGACAGGACCTAACTATGGCTACACCTTC. Translation: CASSGTGPNYGYTF.

This clonotype was counted only a few times. The gene calls are TRBV2 and TRBJ2-3; 9 nucleotides align to TRBD1. Germline trimming cut 8 bases from V and 6 bases from J; bases unmatched to any gene: 9. Germline V gives CDR1 SNHLY, CDR2 FYNNEI. The CDR3 is 14 amino acids. In DNA form, the CDR3 reads TGTGCCAGCGGATCCGGACAGGGGCGGGATACGCAGTATTTT. This sequence encodes CASGSGQGRDTQYF. Supplemented by reference TRBV2 and TRBJ2-3, the full variable domain reads EPEVTQTPSHQVTQMGQEVILRCVPISNHLYFYWYRQILGQKVEFLVSFYNNEISEKSEIFDDQFSVERPDGSNFTLKIRSTKLEDSAMYFCASGSGQGRDTQYFGPGTRLTVL.

This clonotype was picked up many times. The chain employs TRBV12-3 or TRBV12-4 and TRBJ2-4; D not resolved. V lost 4 bases, J lost 9 bases, and 16 bases lay in between. The CDR3 is made up of 14 amino acids. The DNA of the CDR3 is TGTGCCAGCAGTTCCCCAGCTAGTCCTACCATTCAGTACTTC. This encodes CASSSPASPTIQYF.

This clonotype was seen only a few times. J is TRBJ1-1 and V is TRBV10-3, with D maybe TRBD1 (6 bases). This CDR3 comprises 15 residues. V was pared by 10 bases and J by 1 base, with 19 bases between. The germline CDR1 and CDR2 sequences are ENHRY and SYGVKD. CDR3 nucleotide sequence: TGTGCCACCCAATACCAAAACAGGGCGAACACTGAAGCTTTCTTT. Amino acid sequence: CATQYQNRANTEAFF.

CDR3 nucleotides: TGTGCCAGCAGTTTAATACAGGGGGCTGGTGGCACTGAAGCTTTCTTT. This gives the protein CASSLIQGAGGTEAFF. The chain links TRBV28 to TRBJ1-1, with 9 bases aligning to TRBD1. Germline V CDR1 and CDR2: MDHEN, SYDVKM. Trimming cost V 2 bases and J 4 bases; bases outside gene matches: 8. The CDR3 consists of 16 residues.

This clonotype came up a few times. The chain links TRBV28 to TRBJ2-2, with no clear D. The germline CDR1 and CDR2 sequences are MDHEN and SYDVKM. The CDR3 spans 13 residues. The germline V and J ends were trimmed by 6 bases and 8 bases, with 13 bases remaining between them. In DNA form, the CDR3 reads TGTGCCAGCAGATCGACCCCCTTAGGGGAGCTGTTTTTT. It is translated as CASRSTPLGELFF.

The chain links TRBV12-3 or TRBV12-4 to TRBJ1-5; 7 bases are shared with TRBD1. CDR3 length: 15 residues. V trimming: 5 bases; J trimming: 2 bases; junction bases outside the gene matches: 6. The CDR3 nucleotides read TGTGCCAGCAGTCCCAGGGGGTTAGGCAATCAGCCCCAGCATTTT. Encoded protein: CASSPRGLGNQPQHF.

Concerning this clonotype itself: A much larger clone differs by one base, so this may be a read error. DNA of the CDR3: TGTGCCAGCAGCTTAGAGGCCGAGACTAGTAGGAATACGCAGTATTTT. Encoded protein: CASSLEAETSRNTQYF. This sequence joins TRBV7-6 and TRBJ2-3; maybe TRBD2 (6 bases). The V gene lost 1 base and the J gene lost 7 bases, with 18 bases spanning the gap. Germline V gene data show CDR1 as SGHVS and CDR2 as FNYEAQ. The CDR3 contains 16 residues.

CDR3 loop: CASSQDRTAQYF. The CDR3 DNA is TGTGCCAGCAGCCAAGATCGCACTGCCCAGTACTTC. The rearrangement links TRBV3-1 to TRBJ2-7; no clear D. The CDR3 length is 12 residues. V was cut by 0 bases and J by 10 bases, with 10 bases left in between. Germline V gene lookup returns CDR1 LGHDT and CDR2 YNNKEL (reference sequence).

In this sample, this clonotype turned up many times. The V gene is TRBV6-5, the J gene TRBJ1-1; no clear D. The V end lost 6 bases, the J end lost 0 bases, and 14 bases lay between the germline ends. In germline, CDR1 is MNHEY, CDR2 SVGAGI. The CDR3 consists of 15 residues. CDR3 DNA: TGTGCCAGCAGATCCTTTTCCACTATGAACACTGAAGCTTTCTTT. It yields the protein CASRSFSTMNTEAFF.

This clonotype was seen a few times. The chain combines TRBV20-1 with TRBJ1-2, with no clear D. Germline CDR1 DFQATT, CDR2 SNEGSKA (reference sequence). The CDR3 loop spans 11 amino acids. V was shortened by 6 bases and J by 7 bases, with 12 bases between the two germline ends. The CDR3 spells CSAPRNPGYTF. The DNA of the CDR3 is TGCAGTGCCCCACGGAACCCTGGCTACACCTTC.

This clonotype was picked up a small number of times. The rearrangement joins TRBV23-1 to TRBJ2-5; tentatively, D is TRBD2 (6 bases). TRBV23-1 is an ORF for which the function is uncertain. V lost 7 bases to trimming and J lost 4 bases, with 22 bases between them. The CDR3 is made up of 16 amino acids. The CDR3 DNA sequence: TGCGCCAGCATCCGAATGACGGAGGGCCTGGGAGAGACCCAGTACTTC. It is translated as CASIRMTEGLGETQYF.

This rearrangement joins TRBV12-3 or TRBV12-4 to TRBJ2-7; 11 nucleotides agree with TRBD2. The junction had 4 bases not matched to a gene; V was cut back by 7 bases and J by 2 bases. The CDR3 length is 14 residues. The CDR3: CASTPGLAAYEQYF. DNA for the CDR3: TGTGCCAGCACCCCGGGACTAGCGGCCTACGAGCAGTACTTC.

This clonotype was picked up a small number of times. Germline is not matched at one junction end, which may reflect a read error. The rearrangement links TRBV28 to TRBJ1-5; D may be TRBD1 (6 bases). Per germline, CDR1 MDHEN and CDR2 SYDVKM. This CDR3 has 15 amino acids. CDR3 nucleotide sequence: TGTGCCAGCGTTGGTGGGGGCCCCGGCAATCGGCCCCAGCATTTT. It specifies CASVGGGPGNRPQHF.

This rearrangement joins TRBV12-3 or TRBV12-4 to TRBJ2-3; TRBD1 agrees at 7 bases. Unmatched junction bases numbered 3, after V lost 5 bases and J lost 1 base. This CDR3 is 14 amino acids long. CDR3 region: CASSLGGGTDTQYF. CDR3 DNA: TGTGCCAGCAGTCTAGGGGGCGGCACAGATACGCAGTATTTT.

This clonotype was detected a few times. This chain uses TRBV7-2 with TRBJ2-7, with 9 positions matching TRBD1. The J segment lost 5 bases and the V segment lost 5 bases, leaving 7 bases of the junction unmatched. The germline V gene encodes CDR1 SGHTA and CDR2 FQGNSA. The CDR3 sequence is 14 residues long. CDR3 residues: CASSPPGQGNEQYF. The CDR3 DNA is TGTGCCAGCAGCCCCCCGGGACAGGGAAACGAGCAGTACTTC.

The chain recombines TRBV4-1 with TRBJ2-1, with D maybe TRBD2 (6 bases). The CDR3 sequence is 16 residues long. Germline CDR1 reads MGHRA; CDR2 reads YSYEKL. Trimming shortened V by 0 bases and J by 4 bases, and 13 bases separated the two germline ends. The CDR3 reads CASSQEGQRAYNEQFF. The CDR3 DNA sequence: TGCGCCAGCAGCCAAGAGGGGCAGCGGGCTTACAATGAGCAGTTCTTC.

In this sample, this clonotype turned up a few times. The rearrangement joins TRBV21-1 to TRBJ2-7; the table names TRBD1, a call not compared with the DNA. TRBV21-1 is a listed pseudogene. CDR3 length: 17 residues. The CDR3 DNA reads as TGTGCCAGCAGCACGTCCCCGACAGCTTCTAGACCTTACGAGCAGTACTTC. Amino acids: CASSTSPTASRPYEQYF.

The rearrangement joins TRBV20-1 to TRBJ1-4; D remains unclear. CDR3 length: 14 amino acids. Deletions cut 5 bases from V and 5 bases from J, with 15 bases between. Germline-derived CDR1 and CDR2 are DFQATT and SNEGSKA (reference sequence). In DNA form, the CDR3 reads TGCAGTGCTCCCAGTGGGTTCTTGAATGAAAAACTGTTTTTT. Protein: CSAPSGFLNEKLFF.

This clonotype has just a few counts. CDR3 region: CASSSGGTSGTSYNEQFF. CDR3 DNA sequence: TGTGCCAGCAGCTCAGGCGGGACTAGCGGGACCTCCTACAATGAGCAGTTCTTC. The chain is built from TRBV11-2 and TRBJ2-1; 13 bases fit TRBD2. V was pared by 4 bases and J by 0 bases, with 6 bases of the junction left unmatched. CDR1 and CDR2 from the germline V gene are SGHAT and FQNNGV. The CDR3 has 18 amino acids.